Listed below are T cell receptor beta chains from one sample, sequenced in a study of shared clonotypes between healthy human individuals. The repertoire was sequenced with immunoSEQ multiplex PCR; TCRdb's copy has only in-frame clones and lacks some. The data show 2.5 million or so clones, roughly 92% seen once. Sequencing was done on a sample of naive CD4+ T cells sorted from blood. These receptor sequences come from a man aged 18 to 30 in good health. Both conserved end residues are part of each CDR3. D genes are given only for firm matches. Clone size is given for some rows only: seen once, a few or many times, or a class if the clone is expanded.

cdr3_aa cdr3_nt d_call j_call clone_size v_call
CASSENRGQINQPQHF TGTGCCAGCAGTGAAAATCGGGGACAGATAAATCAGCCCCAGCATTTT TRBD1 TRBJ1-5 . TRBV2
CASTGLSRETQYF TGTGCCAGCACCGGCCTGTCCAGGGAGACCCAGTACTTC . TRBJ2-5 . TRBV2
CASSLLAEGEQFF TGTGCCAGCAGCCTACTAGCGGAAGGTGAGCAGTTCTTC TRBD2 TRBJ2-1 . TRBV6-5
CASSLAGVSSYEQYF TGTGCCAGCAGCTTGGCAGGGGTGAGCTCCTACGAGCAGTACTTC . TRBJ2-7 . TRBV11-2
CASSSDSLNQPQHF TGTGCCAGCAGCTCCGACAGTCTCAATCAGCCCCAGCATTTT . TRBJ1-5 . TRBV11-3
CASSLRPNTEAFF TGCGCCAGCAGCTTGCGCCCGAACACTGAAGCTTTCTTT . TRBJ1-1 . TRBV5-1
CASSEQGIEQFF TGTGCCAGCAGTGAACAGGGGATTGAGCAGTTCTTC . TRBJ2-1 . TRBV2
CASSLGKGTEYQETQYF TGTGCCAGCAGCTTAGGAAAGGGTACGGAGTACCAAGAGACCCAGTACTTC . TRBJ2-5 . TRBV13
CASSQEDGIYGYTF TGCGCCAGCAGCCAAGAGGACGGAATCTATGGCTACACCTTC . TRBJ1-2 . TRBV4-3
CASSYSNFQETQYF TGTGCCAGCAGTTACTCAAACTTCCAAGAGACCCAGTACTTC . TRBJ2-5 . TRBV6-5
CASSILHGGVTRSYEQYF TGTGCCAGTAGTATACTCCATGGCGGGGTGACGAGGTCCTACGAGCAGTACTTC . TRBJ2-7 once TRBV19
CASSYDRTSDTQYF TGTGCCAGCAGCTACGACAGGACCTCAGATACGCAGTATTTT . TRBJ2-3 . TRBV13
CASSQDPGGDEQFF TGCGCCAGCAGCCAAGATCCAGGCGGCGATGAGCAGTTCTTC . TRBJ2-1 once TRBV4-1
CASSPHSAPDTQYF TGCGCCAGCAGCCCGCATAGCGCCCCAGATACGCAGTATTTT . TRBJ2-3 . TRBV4-1
CASSLDSSYNEQFF TGTGCCAGCAGCCTCGACTCCTCCTACAATGAGCAGTTCTTC . TRBJ2-1 . TRBV6-1
CASSLAVGVATEAFF TGCGCCAGCAGCTTGGCCGTGGGGGTGGCCACTGAAGCTTTCTTT . TRBJ1-1 . TRBV5-1
CASSLAVLAYEQYF TGCGCCAGCAGCTTGGCAGTGTTAGCCTACGAGCAGTACTTC . TRBJ2-7 . TRBV5-1
CASSLGWASGTTYEQYF TGTGCCAGCAGCTTAGGCTGGGCTAGCGGGACCACCTACGAGCAGTACTTC TRBD2 TRBJ2-7 . TRBV11-3